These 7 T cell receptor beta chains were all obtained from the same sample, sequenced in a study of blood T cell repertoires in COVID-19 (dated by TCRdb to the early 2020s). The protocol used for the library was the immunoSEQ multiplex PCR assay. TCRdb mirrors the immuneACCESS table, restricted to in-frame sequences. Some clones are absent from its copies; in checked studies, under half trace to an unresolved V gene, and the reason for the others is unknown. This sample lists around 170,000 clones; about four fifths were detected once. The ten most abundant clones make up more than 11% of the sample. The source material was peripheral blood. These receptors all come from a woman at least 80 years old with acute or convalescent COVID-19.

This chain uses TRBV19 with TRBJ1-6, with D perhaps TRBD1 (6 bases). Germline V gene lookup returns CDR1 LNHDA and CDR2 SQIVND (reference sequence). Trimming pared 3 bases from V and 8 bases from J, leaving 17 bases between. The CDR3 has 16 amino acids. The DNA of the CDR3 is TGTGCCAGTAGTATCGCTCCGGGGGGGGCTTATTCACCCCTCCACTTT. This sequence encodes CASSIAPGGAYSPLHF.

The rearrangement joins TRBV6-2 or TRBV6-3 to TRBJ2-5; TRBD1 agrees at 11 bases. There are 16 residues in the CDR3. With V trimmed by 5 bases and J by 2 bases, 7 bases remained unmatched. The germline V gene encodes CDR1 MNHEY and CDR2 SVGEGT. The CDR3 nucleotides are TGTGCCAGCAGTCAATGGGACAGGGGGGAGCAAGAGACCCAGTACTTC. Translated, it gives CASSQWDRGEQETQYF.

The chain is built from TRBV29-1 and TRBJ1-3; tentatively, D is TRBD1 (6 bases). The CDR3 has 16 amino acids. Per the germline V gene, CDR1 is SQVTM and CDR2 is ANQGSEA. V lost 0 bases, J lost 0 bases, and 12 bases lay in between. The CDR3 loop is CSVEDSTGSSGNTIYF. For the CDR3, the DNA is TGCAGCGTTGAAGACTCCACAGGGTCCTCTGGAAACACCATATATTTT.

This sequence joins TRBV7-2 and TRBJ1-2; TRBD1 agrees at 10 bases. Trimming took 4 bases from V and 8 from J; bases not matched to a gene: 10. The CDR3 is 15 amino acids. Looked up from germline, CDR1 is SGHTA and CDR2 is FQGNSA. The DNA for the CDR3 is TGTGCCAGCAGCTCCACCGGGACAGGGGCAGGGGGCTACACCTTC. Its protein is CASSSTGTGAGGYTF.

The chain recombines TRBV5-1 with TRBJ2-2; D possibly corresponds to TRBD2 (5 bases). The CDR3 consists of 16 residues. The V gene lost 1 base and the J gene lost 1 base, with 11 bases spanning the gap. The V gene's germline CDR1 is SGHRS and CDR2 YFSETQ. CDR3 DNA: TGCGCCAGCAGCTTGCATGCGGGCTTGAACACCGGGGAGCTGTTTTTT. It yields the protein CASSLHAGLNTGELFF.

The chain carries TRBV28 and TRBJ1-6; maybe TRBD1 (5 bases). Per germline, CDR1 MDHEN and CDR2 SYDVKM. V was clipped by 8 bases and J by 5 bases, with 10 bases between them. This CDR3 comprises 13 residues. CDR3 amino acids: CASYGGNNSPLHF. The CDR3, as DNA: TGTGCCAGCTACGGGGGTAATAATTCACCCCTCCACTTT.

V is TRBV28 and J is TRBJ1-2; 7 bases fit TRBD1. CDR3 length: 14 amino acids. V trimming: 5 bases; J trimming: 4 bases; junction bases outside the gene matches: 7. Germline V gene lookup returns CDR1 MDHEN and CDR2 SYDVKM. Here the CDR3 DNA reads TGTGCCAGCAGTCTGGTCAGGGACAGCTATGGCTACACCTTC. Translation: CASSLVRDSYGYTF.